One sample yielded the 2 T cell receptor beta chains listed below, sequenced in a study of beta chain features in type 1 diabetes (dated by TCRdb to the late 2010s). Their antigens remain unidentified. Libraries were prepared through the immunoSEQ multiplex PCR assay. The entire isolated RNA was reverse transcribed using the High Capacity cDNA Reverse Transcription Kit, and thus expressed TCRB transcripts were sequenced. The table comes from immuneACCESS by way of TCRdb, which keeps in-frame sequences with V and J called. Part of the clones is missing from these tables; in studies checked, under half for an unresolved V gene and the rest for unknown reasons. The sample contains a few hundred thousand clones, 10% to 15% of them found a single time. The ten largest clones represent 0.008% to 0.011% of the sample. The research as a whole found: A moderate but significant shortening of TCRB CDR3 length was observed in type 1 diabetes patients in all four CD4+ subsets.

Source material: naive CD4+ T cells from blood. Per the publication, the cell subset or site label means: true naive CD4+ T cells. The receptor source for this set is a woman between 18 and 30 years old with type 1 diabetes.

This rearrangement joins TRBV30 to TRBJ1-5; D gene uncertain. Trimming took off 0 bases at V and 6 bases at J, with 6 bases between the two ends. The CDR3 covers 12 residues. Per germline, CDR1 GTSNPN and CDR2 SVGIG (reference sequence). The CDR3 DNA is TGTGCCTGGAGTGTAAGCCGTCAGCCCCAGCATTTT. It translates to CAWSVSRQPQHF.

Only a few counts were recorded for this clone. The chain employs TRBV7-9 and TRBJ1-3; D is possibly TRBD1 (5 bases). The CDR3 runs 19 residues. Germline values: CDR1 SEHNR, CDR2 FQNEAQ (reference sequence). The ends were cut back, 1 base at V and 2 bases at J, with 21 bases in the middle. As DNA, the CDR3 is TGTGCCAGCAGCTTAGTCCATTTGGGGCAGGGTAACCCTGGAAACACCATATATTTT. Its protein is CASSLVHLGQGNPGNTIYF.